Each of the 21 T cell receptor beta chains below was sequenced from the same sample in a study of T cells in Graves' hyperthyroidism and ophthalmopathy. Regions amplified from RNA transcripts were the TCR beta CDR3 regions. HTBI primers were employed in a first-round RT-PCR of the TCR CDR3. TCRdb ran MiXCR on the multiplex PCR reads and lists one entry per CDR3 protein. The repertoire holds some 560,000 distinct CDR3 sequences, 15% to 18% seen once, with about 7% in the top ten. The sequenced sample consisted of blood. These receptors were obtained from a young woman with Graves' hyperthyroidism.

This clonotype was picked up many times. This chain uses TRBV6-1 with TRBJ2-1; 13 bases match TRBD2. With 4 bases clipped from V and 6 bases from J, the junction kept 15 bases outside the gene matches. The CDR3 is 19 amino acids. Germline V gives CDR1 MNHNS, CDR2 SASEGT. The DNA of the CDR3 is TGTGCCAGCAGTGTACTAGCGGGAGGGCCTACTACCTTATCCAATGAGCAGTTCTTC. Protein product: CASSVLAGGPTTLSNEQFF.

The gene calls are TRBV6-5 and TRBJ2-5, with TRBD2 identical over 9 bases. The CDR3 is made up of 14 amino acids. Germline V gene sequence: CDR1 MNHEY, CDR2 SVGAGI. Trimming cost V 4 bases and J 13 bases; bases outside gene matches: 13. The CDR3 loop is CASSLSSGGRARYF. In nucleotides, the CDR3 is TGTGCCAGCAGTTTGTCTTCAGGCGGGAGGGCCCGGTACTTC.

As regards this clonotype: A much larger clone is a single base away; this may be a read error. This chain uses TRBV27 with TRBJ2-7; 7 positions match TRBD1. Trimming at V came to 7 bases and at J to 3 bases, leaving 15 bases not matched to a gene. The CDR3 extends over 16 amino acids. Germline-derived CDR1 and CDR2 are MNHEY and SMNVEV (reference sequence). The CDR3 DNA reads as TGTGCCAGCATCCGTGGGACAGCCGGAGGAGGCTACGAGCAGTACTTC. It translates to CASIRGTAGGGYEQYF.

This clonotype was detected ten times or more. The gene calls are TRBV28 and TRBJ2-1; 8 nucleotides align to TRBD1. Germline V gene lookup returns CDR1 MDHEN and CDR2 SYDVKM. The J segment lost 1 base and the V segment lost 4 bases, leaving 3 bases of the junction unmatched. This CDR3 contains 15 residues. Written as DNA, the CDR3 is TGTGCCAGCAGTTCGAGGACAGGGTCCTACAATGAGCAGTTCTTC. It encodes CASSSRTGSYNEQFF.

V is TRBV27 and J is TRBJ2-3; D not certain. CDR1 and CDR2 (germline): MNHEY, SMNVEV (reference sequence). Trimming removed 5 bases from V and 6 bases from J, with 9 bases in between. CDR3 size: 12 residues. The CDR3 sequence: CASSASVDTQYF. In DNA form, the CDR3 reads TGTGCCAGCAGTGCTTCCGTGGATACGCAGTATTTT.

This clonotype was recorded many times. The CDR3 DNA is TGCGCCAGCAGCTTGGAAGACCCTCGCTCCTACGAGCAGTACTTC. This encodes CASSLEDPRSYEQYF. This chain connects TRBV5-1 to TRBJ2-7, with unresolved D. Looked up from germline, CDR1 is SGHRS and CDR2 is YFSETQ. The CDR3 loop spans 15 amino acids. V was shortened by 0 bases and J by 0 bases, with 10 bases between the two germline ends.

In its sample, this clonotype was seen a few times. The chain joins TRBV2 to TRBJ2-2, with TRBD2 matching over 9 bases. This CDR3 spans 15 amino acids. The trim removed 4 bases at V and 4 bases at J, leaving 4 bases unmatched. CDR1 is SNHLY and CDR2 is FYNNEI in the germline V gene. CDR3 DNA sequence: TGTGCCAGCAGTGTTAGCGGGAGAGCCACCGGGGAGCTGTTTTTT. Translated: CASSVSGRATGELFF. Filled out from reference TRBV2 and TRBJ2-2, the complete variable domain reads EPEVTQTPSHQVTQMGQEVILRCVPISNHLYFYWYRQILGQKVEFLVSFYNNEISEKSEIFDDQFSVERPDGSNFTLKIRSTKLEDSAMYFCASSVSGRATGELFFGEGSRLTVL.

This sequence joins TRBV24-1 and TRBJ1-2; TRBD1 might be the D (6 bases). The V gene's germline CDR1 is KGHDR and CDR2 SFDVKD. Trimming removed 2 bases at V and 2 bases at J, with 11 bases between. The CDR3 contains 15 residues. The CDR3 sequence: CATSDSTTGNYGYTF. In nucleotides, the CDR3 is TGTGCCACCAGTGATTCGACGACAGGCAACTATGGCTACACCTTC.

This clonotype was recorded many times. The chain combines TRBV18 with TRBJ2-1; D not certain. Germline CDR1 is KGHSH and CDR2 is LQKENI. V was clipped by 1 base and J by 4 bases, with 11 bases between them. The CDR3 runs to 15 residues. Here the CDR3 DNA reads TGTGCCAGCTCACCACAGGTCGGCACATACAATGAGCAGTTCTTC. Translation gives CASSPQVGTYNEQFF.

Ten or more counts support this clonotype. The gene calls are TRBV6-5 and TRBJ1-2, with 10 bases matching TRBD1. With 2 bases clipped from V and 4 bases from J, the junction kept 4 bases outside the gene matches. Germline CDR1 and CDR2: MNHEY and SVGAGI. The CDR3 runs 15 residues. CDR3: CASSYDRGRAYGYTF. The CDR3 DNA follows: TGTGCCAGCAGTTACGACAGGGGGCGCGCCTATGGCTACACCTTC.

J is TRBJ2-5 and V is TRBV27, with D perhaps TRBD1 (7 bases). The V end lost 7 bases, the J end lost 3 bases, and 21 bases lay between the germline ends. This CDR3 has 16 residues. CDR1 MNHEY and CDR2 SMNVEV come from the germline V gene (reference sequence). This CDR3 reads CASMGGGRGPKETQYF. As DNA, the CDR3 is TGTGCCAGCATGGGGGGAGGAAGGGGGCCTAAAGAGACCCAGTACTTC.

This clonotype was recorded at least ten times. The chain's CDR3 is CASSDRTYGYTF. CDR3 in DNA: TGTGCCAGCAGTGACCGAACCTATGGCTACACCTTC. The rearrangement links TRBV12-3 or TRBV12-4 to TRBJ1-2; no definite D call. The CDR3 contains 12 residues. Deletions cut 5 bases from V and 4 bases from J, with 8 bases between.

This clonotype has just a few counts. CDR3: CASRPTGAGSYEQYF. In DNA, the CDR3 is TGTGCCAGTAGGCCAACAGGGGCCGGCTCCTACGAGCAGTACTTC. This chain links TRBV19 with TRBJ2-7, with 7 bases lining up with TRBD1. This CDR3 is 15 amino acids long. CDR1 LNHDA and CDR2 SQIVND come from the germline V gene (reference sequence). With 6 bases clipped from V and 0 bases from J, the junction kept 8 bases outside the gene matches.

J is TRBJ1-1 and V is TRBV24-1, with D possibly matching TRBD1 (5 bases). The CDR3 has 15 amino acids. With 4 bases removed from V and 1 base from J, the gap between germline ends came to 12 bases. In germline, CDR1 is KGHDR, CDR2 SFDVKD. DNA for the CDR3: TGTGCCACCAGTGACTCCGGGACCCCGAACACTGAAGCTTTCTTT. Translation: CATSDSGTPNTEAFF.

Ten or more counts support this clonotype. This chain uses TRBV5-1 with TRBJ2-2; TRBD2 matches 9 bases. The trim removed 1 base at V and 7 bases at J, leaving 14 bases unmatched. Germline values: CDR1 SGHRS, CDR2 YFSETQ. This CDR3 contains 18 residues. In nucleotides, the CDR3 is TGCGCCAGCAGCTTGCGGCTCCCCGGGACTAGCTTGGGCGGGGAGCTGTTTTTT. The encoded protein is CASSLRLPGTSLGGELFF.

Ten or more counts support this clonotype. The CDR3 spells CASRDGGTPAYEQYF. CDR3 bases: TGTGCCAGCAGGGACGGCGGGACACCGGCCTACGAGCAGTACTTC. The chain links TRBV6-1 to TRBJ2-7; perhaps D is TRBD1 or TRBD2 (6 bases each). The CDR3 is 15 residues long. V lost 6 bases and J lost 2, with 17 bases in between. In germline, CDR1 is MNHNS, CDR2 SASEGT.

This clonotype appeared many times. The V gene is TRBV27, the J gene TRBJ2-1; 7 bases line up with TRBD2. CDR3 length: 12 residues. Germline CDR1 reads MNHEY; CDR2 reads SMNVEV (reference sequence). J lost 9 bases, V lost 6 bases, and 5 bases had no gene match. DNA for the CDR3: TGTGCCAGCAGCCAGAGCGGGGCTGAGCAGTTCTTC. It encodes CASSQSGAEQFF.

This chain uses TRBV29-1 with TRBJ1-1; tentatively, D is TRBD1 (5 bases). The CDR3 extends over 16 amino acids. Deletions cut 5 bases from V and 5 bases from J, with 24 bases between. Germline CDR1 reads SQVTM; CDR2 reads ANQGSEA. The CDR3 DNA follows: TGCAGCGTTTCGCCCGGTTTGAACAGGCAGGAAACTGAAGCTTTCTTT. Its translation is CSVSPGLNRQETEAFF.

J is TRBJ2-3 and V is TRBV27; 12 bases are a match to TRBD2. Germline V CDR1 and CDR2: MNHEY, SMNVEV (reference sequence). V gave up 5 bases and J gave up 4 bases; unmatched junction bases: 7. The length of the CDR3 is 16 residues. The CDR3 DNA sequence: TGTGCCAGCAGTCCGACTAGCGGGAGTCGCTCAGATACGCAGTATTTT. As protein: CASSPTSGSRSDTQYF.

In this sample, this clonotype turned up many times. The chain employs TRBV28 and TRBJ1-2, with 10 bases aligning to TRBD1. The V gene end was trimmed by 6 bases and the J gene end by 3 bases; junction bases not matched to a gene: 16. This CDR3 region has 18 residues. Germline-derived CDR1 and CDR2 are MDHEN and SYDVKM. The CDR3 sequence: CASSPWGTGVESDYGYTF. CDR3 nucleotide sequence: TGTGCCAGCAGCCCCTGGGGGACAGGGGTAGAGTCGGACTATGGCTACACCTTC.

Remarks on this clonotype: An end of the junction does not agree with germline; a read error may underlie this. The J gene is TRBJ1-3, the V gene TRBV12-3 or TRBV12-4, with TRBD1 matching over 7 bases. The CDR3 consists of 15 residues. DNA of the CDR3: TGTACCAGCAGTGCGACAGGGACCTCTGGAAACACCATATATTTT. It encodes CTSSATGTSGNTIYF.